Below, 19 T cell receptor beta chains from the same sample are listed, as sequenced in a study of T cells after yellow fever vaccination. TCRdb used MiXCR to reprocess the 5' RACE reads, holding one entry per CDR3 protein. The sample carries 300,000 or so distinct CDR3 sequences, roughly 7% recorded once. The sample was PBMCs, taken around 45 days after the first yellow fever vaccination. These receptors originate from a young man who received the YFV17D yellow fever vaccine.

This chain uses TRBV7-2 with TRBJ2-7; D unresolved. Per germline, CDR1 SGHTA and CDR2 FQGNSA. The CDR3 is 14 amino acids. Trimming removed 0 bases at V and 3 bases at J, with 9 bases between. The CDR3 protein is CASSLASGDYEQYV. In nucleotides, the CDR3 is TGTGCCAGCAGCTTAGCAAGTGGGGACTACGAGCAGTACGTC.

This clonotype turned up a few times. The J gene is TRBJ2-7, the V gene TRBV6-1; no firm D call. The V end was cut by 6 bases, the J end by 4 bases, with 13 bases between. CDR1 is MNHNS and CDR2 is SASEGT in the germline V gene. This CDR3 contains 13 residues. CDR3: CASSTRRGYEQYV. CDR3 nucleotides: TGTGCCAGCAGCACCCGGCGTGGGTACGAGCAGTACGTC.

The chain recombines TRBV7-6 with TRBJ2-2; 11 nucleotides line up with TRBD2. This CDR3 region has 14 residues. The J segment lost 7 bases and the V segment lost 6 bases, leaving 4 bases of the junction unmatched. Germline V CDR1 and CDR2: SGHVS, FNYEAQ. CDR3 DNA sequence: TGTGCCAGCAGACTAGCGGGGGCGATCGGGGAGCTGTTTTTT. Its protein product is CASRLAGAIGELFF.

The V and J genes are TRBV11-2 and TRBJ1-2; weak D call: TRBD1 (5 bases). Germline CDR1 SGHAT, CDR2 FQNNGV. The CDR3 consists of 13 residues. Trimming stripped 5 bases from V and 4 bases from J, with 11 bases between. The chain's CDR3 is CASSLDITYGYTF. The CDR3 DNA is TGTGCCAGCAGCCTGGACATAACCTATGGCTACACCTTC.

In its sample, this clonotype was seen a few times. The V call is TRBV4-2, the J call TRBJ1-3; possibly TRBD1 for D (5 bases). This CDR3 contains 15 residues. V lost 6 bases and J 10 bases, leaving 22 bases between the germline ends. Per the germline V gene, CDR1 is LGHNA and CDR2 is YNFKEQ. The CDR3 DNA reads TGTGCCAGCAGTCCAGGCAGGGAACGGCTAGCGACCATATATTTT. Translated: CASSPGRERLATIYF.

The V and J genes are TRBV7-9 and TRBJ2-1; the D call may be TRBD1 or TRBD2 (5 bases each). This CDR3 has 13 amino acids. CDR1 and CDR2 (germline): SEHNR, FQNEAQ (reference sequence). With 5 bases removed from V and 6 bases from J, the gap between germline ends came to 11 bases. The CDR3 DNA reads TGTGCCAGCAGCCTGGGACCCCTCAATGAGCAGTTCTTC. It yields the protein CASSLGPLNEQFF.

V and J are TRBV5-1 and TRBJ2-2; D is undetermined. V was pared by 0 bases and J by 4 bases, with 4 bases between. CDR1 and CDR2 from the germline V gene are SGHRS and YFSETQ. The CDR3 runs to 13 residues. The CDR3 coding sequence is TGCGCCAGCAGCTTGGACCTCACCGGGGAGCTGTTTTTT. As protein: CASSLDLTGELFF.

V and J are TRBV7-2 and TRBJ2-1, with 8 bases identical to TRBD1. The CDR3 consists of 16 residues. V shed 3 bases, J shed 4 bases, and the junction held 8 bases outside the gene matches. Germline CDR1 and CDR2: SGHTA and FQGNSA. The CDR3 loop is CASSLGLGQAYNEQFF. The CDR3 nucleotides read TGTGCCAGCAGCTTGGGGTTGGGACAGGCTTACAATGAGCAGTTCTTC. Using reference TRBV7-2 and TRBJ2-1 for the parts outside the CDR3, the full variable domain is GAGVSQSPSNKVTEKGKDVELRCDPISGHTALYWYRQSLGQGLEFLIYFQGNSAPDKSGLPSDRFSAERTGGSVSTLTIQRTQQEDSAVYLCASSLGLGQAYNEQFFGPGTRLTVL.

The rearrangement links TRBV6-5 to TRBJ1-2; D may be TRBD1 (5 bases). The ends were cut back, 5 bases at V and 6 bases at J, with 10 bases in the middle. There are 12 residues in the CDR3. CDR1 is MNHEY and CDR2 is SVGAGI in the germline V gene. The CDR3 loop reads CASSQDTDGYTF. The CDR3 nucleotides are TGTGCCAGCAGTCAGGACACTGATGGCTACACCTTC.

This clonotype was observed a handful of times. This chain connects TRBV3-1 to TRBJ2-1; D unclear. The length of the CDR3 is 16 residues. Germline values: CDR1 LGHDT, CDR2 YNNKEL (reference sequence). Trimming removed 0 bases from V and 2 bases from J, with 11 bases in between. This chain's CDR3 is CASSQEWGFAYNEQFF. CDR3 nucleotides: TGTGCCAGCAGCCAAGAATGGGGTTTCGCCTACAATGAGCAGTTCTTC.

This clonotype was seen a few times. The chain couples TRBV12-3 or TRBV12-4 to TRBJ2-1; the match to TRBD2 covers 12 bases. The junction had 6 bases not matched to a gene; V was cut back by 6 bases and J by 6 bases. The CDR3 covers 15 residues. CDR3 nucleotide sequence: TGTGCCAGCAGCCATCTAGCGGGGGGGCCCAATGAGCAGTTCTTC. Translation gives CASSHLAGGPNEQFF.

This clonotype has more than one count but fewer than ten. The chain is built from TRBV3-1 and TRBJ2-7, with D possibly TRBD1 on 7 matching bases. Deletions cut 1 base from V and 6 bases from J, with 13 bases between. This CDR3 has 14 amino acids. Germline V gene lookup returns CDR1 LGHDT and CDR2 YNNKEL (reference sequence). CDR3 in amino acids: CASSQVRQGGEQYF. CDR3 nucleotides: TGTGCCAGCAGCCAAGTGCGACAGGGAGGCGAGCAGTACTTC.

This clonotype has ten or more counts. The chain recombines TRBV12-3 or TRBV12-4 with TRBJ1-5; D remains unclear. This CDR3 has 12 residues. Trimming removed 4 bases at V and 3 bases at J, with 4 bases between. The CDR3 DNA is TGTGCCAGCAGTTCTGCCAATCAGCCCCAGCATTTT. Protein sequence: CASSSANQPQHF.

V gene TRBV4-1 combines with J gene TRBJ2-1; possibly TRBD2 for D (5 bases). The CDR3 is made up of 12 amino acids. Germline values: CDR1 MGHRA, CDR2 YSYEKL. The V end was cut by 3 bases, the J end by 11 bases, with 11 bases between. The CDR3 nucleotides read TGCGCCAGCAGCCACCGGGGAGAAAAGCAGTTCTTC. Its protein product is CASSHRGEKQFF.

The chain recombines TRBV28 with TRBJ2-7; D unresolved. CDR1 and CDR2 from the germline V gene are MDHEN and SYDVKM. The CDR3 runs to 12 residues. Trimming took 5 bases from V and 9 from J, leaving 14 bases between them. Here the CDR3 reads CASSTYGVGQYV. The CDR3 DNA sequence: TGTGCCAGCAGTACCTATGGGGTAGGGCAGTACGTC.

This clonotype was counted ten times or more. The chain joins TRBV12-3 or TRBV12-4 to TRBJ2-2, with TRBD2 as a possible D gene (5 bases). The CDR3 has 17 residues. V was clipped by 6 bases and J by 1 base, with 18 bases between them. CDR3 protein: CASSPWANGVNTGELFF. DNA of the CDR3: TGTGCCAGCAGCCCTTGGGCGAACGGGGTGAACACCGGGGAGCTGTTTTTT.

This clonotype showed up just a few times. The chain is built from TRBV6-1 and TRBJ1-5, with TRBD1 matching 7 bases. CDR3 length: 15 residues. Germline CDR1 MNHNS, CDR2 SASEGT. V was clipped by 9 bases and J by 0 bases; unmatched bases: 8. DNA for the CDR3: TGTGCCAGATTCTGGGGACAGAATAGCAATCAGCCCCAGCATTTT. Amino acids: CARFWGQNSNQPQHF.

This chain connects TRBV27 to TRBJ2-1; 7 bases fit TRBD1. The junction had 6 bases not matched to a gene; V was cut back by 4 bases and J by 9 bases. There are 13 residues in the CDR3. Germline assignment: CDR1 MNHEY and CDR2 SMNVEV (reference sequence). CDR3 bases: TGTGCCAGCAGTTCGGGACAGCTAGCTGAGCAGTTCTTC. Amino acid sequence: CASSSGQLAEQFF.

This clonotype was seen only a few times. The chain combines TRBV5-1 with TRBJ1-2, with 9 bases aligning to TRBD1. From germline, CDR1 is SGHRS and CDR2 YFSETQ. The J segment lost 6 bases and the V segment lost 2 bases, leaving 5 bases of the junction unmatched. The CDR3 totals 14 residues. CDR3 sequence (DNA): TGCGCCAGCAGCTTCGGGACAGGGCTTAATGGCTACACCTTC. This gives the protein CASSFGTGLNGYTF.